This entry describes one T cell receptor (beta chain). These data are taken from a study of CDR3 diversity in severe acne. From the PCR reads, TCRdb called clonotypes with MiXCR, one entry per CDR3 protein. The data show about 97,000 distinct CDR3 sequences, around 53% seen once. The sample consisted of blood. The source of this sequence is a male donor with acne.

The CDR3 sequence is CASSSQDRTHGYTF. CDR3 in DNA: TGTGCCAGCAGCTCACAAGACAGGACCCATGGCTACACCTTC. The chain recombines TRBV7-2 with TRBJ1-2; perhaps TRBD1 as D (6 bases). Trimming shortened V by 4 bases and J by 6 bases, and 15 bases separated the two germline ends. Germline-derived CDR1 and CDR2 are SGHTA and FQGNSA. The CDR3 contains 14 residues.